The 22 T cell receptor beta chains in this list originate from one sample, sequenced in a study of blood T cells in healthy people across ages. Alongside a J-beta primer mix, a sample-barcoded 5' primer served in a second PCR lasting 7 to 11 cycles. Each CDR3 protein gets one entry after TCRdb re-called the 5' RACE reads with MiXCR. The repertoire holds around 1,000,000 distinct CDR3 sequences, with around two fifths as singletons. The sequenced sample was blood. These receptors originate from a man between 18 and 29 years old in good health.

This clonotype was counted between two and nine times. V is TRBV12-3 or TRBV12-4 and J is TRBJ2-1; 7 bases are shared with TRBD1. This CDR3 contains 14 residues. Losses at the gene ends were 5 bases for V and 8 bases for J; bases not matched to a gene: 9. The CDR3 here is CASSKRQGFDEQFF. In DNA, the CDR3 is TGTGCCAGCAGTAAACGACAGGGCTTCGATGAGCAGTTCTTC.

The chain uses TRBV20-1 and TRBJ2-3; TRBD2 matches at 14 bases. The CDR3 extends over 16 amino acids. V lost 5 bases and J lost 1; bases outside the gene matches: 5. Germline values: CDR1 DFQATT, CDR2 SNEGSKA (reference sequence). For the CDR3, the DNA is TGCAGTGCTCCGGGACTAGCGGGGGCCGGCACAGATACGCAGTATTTT. Its protein product is CSAPGLAGAGTDTQYF.

The chain employs TRBV19 and TRBJ2-5; TRBD2 matches at 7 bases. Germline V lookup: CDR1 LNHDA, CDR2 SQIVND (reference sequence). The CDR3 sequence is 14 residues long. V gave up 4 bases and J gave up 5 bases; unmatched junction bases: 7. This chain's CDR3 is CASSTQGGTETQYF. The CDR3 DNA reads TGTGCCAGTAGTACCCAGGGAGGGACTGAGACCCAGTACTTC.

At least ten counts were recorded for this clonotype. This chain links TRBV12-3 or TRBV12-4 with TRBJ1-2; a possible D gene is TRBD1 (6 bases). This CDR3 has 14 residues. Trimming took off 5 bases at V and 4 bases at J, with 14 bases between the two ends. The CDR3 sequence: CASSLGGGSYGYTF. The CDR3 coding sequence is TGTGCCAGCAGTCTTGGGGGCGGTAGCTATGGCTACACCTTC.

This sequence joins TRBV2 and TRBJ1-1, with D perhaps TRBD1 (5 bases). This CDR3 is 15 amino acids long. V was pared by 6 bases and J by 1 base, with 15 bases between. The germline V gene encodes CDR1 SNHLY and CDR2 FYNNEI. The DNA for the CDR3 is TGTGCCAGCAGGGGGTTGGGACCCACGAACACTGAAGCTTTCTTT. Amino acids: CASRGLGPTNTEAFF.

In this sample, this clonotype turned up a few times. V gene TRBV20-1 combines with J gene TRBJ1-1; 8 bases fit TRBD1. The CDR3 consists of 14 residues. V shed 5 bases and J 7 bases; nucleotides not matched to a gene: 12. Germline values: CDR1 DFQATT, CDR2 SNEGSKA (reference sequence). CDR3 bases: TGCAGTGCTTCCCGTGAGGACAGGGATGGTGAAGCTTTCTTT. Translated: CSASREDRDGEAFF.

This chain uses TRBV20-1 with TRBJ1-1, with D unclear. Trimming took 6 bases from V and 1 from J, leaving 15 bases between them. The V gene's germline CDR1 is DFQATT and CDR2 SNEGSKA (reference sequence). The CDR3 sequence is 14 residues long. Written as DNA, the CDR3 is TGCAGTGCCAACCCGGTGTGGGGGAACACTGAAGCTTTCTTT. The encoded protein is CSANPVWGNTEAFF.

V and J are TRBV20-1 and TRBJ2-3; TRBD1 is a possible D gene (6 bases). CDR1 DFQATT and CDR2 SNEGSKA come from the germline V gene (reference sequence). CDR3 size: 14 residues. V lost 3 bases, J lost 2 bases, and 12 bases lay in between. DNA for the CDR3: TGCAGTGCTAGGGGGGCGGTGTTCACAGATACGCAGTATTTT. Its protein product is CSARGAVFTDTQYF.

This rearrangement joins TRBV6-5 to TRBJ2-7; a weak D match, TRBD1 (6 bases). The better agreement between TRBJ2-5 and the DNA end casts doubt on the J call. This CDR3 has 14 residues. The germline CDR1 and CDR2 sequences are MNHEY and SVGAGI. The CDR3 is CASSWGLAGETQYF. Here the CDR3 DNA reads TGTGCCAGCAGTTGGGGGCTAGCAGGCGAGACCCAGTACTTC.

This clonotype has just a few counts. V is TRBV20-1 and J is TRBJ1-2, with 7 bases lining up with TRBD1. This CDR3 region has 14 residues. Germline V gives CDR1 DFQATT, CDR2 SNEGSKA (reference sequence). The V and J ends lost 6 bases and 4 bases, in that order; junction bases with no gene match: 11. In DNA, the CDR3 is TGCAGTGCGACCTCCGGGACAGTTATCTATGGCTACACCTTC. Translation: CSATSGTVIYGYTF.

The chain is built from TRBV5-1 and TRBJ2-3, with a weak D call TRBD1 (6 bases). Germline CDR1 and CDR2: SGHRS and YFSETQ. V was cut by 0 bases and J by 1 base, with 9 bases left in between. This CDR3 region has 15 residues. CDR3: CASSLERQGTDTQYF. In DNA form, the CDR3 reads TGCGCCAGCAGCTTGGAAAGACAGGGCACAGATACGCAGTATTTT.

V is TRBV7-6 and J is TRBJ2-5; 7 bases are a match to TRBD2. The germline CDR1 and CDR2 sequences are SGHVS and FNYEAQ. There are 16 residues in the CDR3. V trimming: 1 base; J trimming: 3 bases; junction bases outside the gene matches: 8. The CDR3 sequence: CASSLDVGTIKETQYF. For the CDR3, the DNA is TGTGCCAGCAGCTTAGATGTGGGGACTATTAAAGAGACCCAGTACTTC.

A few counts support this clonotype. The CDR3: CASSEGYDGYTF. The CDR3 DNA sequence: TGTGCCAGCAGTGAGGGATACGATGGCTACACCTTC. The genes are TRBV28 and TRBJ1-2; unclear D gene. Germline values: CDR1 MDHEN, CDR2 SYDVKM. V lost 5 bases, J lost 6 bases, and 10 bases lay in between. CDR3 length: 12 amino acids.

The chain is built from TRBV7-2 and TRBJ2-7; D perhaps matches TRBD2 (5 bases). This CDR3 has 15 residues. V dropped 0 bases and J dropped 2 bases, with 11 bases sitting between them. In germline, CDR1 is SGHTA, CDR2 FQGNSA. CDR3 bases: TGTGCCAGCAGCTTAGCACCTATGGAGGCCTACGAGCAGTACTTC. Its translation: CASSLAPMEAYEQYF.

This chain connects TRBV5-6 to TRBJ2-1, with 8 bases aligning to TRBD2. This CDR3 contains 14 residues. Germline CDR1 SGHDT, CDR2 YYEEEE. J gave up 8 bases and V 4 bases, and 8 bases lay outside the gene matches. CDR3 nucleotides: TGTGCCAGCAGCACGGGACTAGTCGGTTATGAGCAGTTCTTC. Amino acid sequence: CASSTGLVGYEQFF.

The chain recombines TRBV9 with TRBJ2-2; D uncertain. Germline loops: CDR1 SGDLS, CDR2 YYNGEE. This CDR3 is 13 amino acids long. V was pared by 4 bases and J by 7 bases, with 11 bases between. CDR3 DNA: TGTGCCAGCAGCCCTAAGACAATCGGGGAGCTGTTTTTT. Its translation: CASSPKTIGELFF.

This clonotype was counted between two and nine times. The chain couples TRBV29-1 to TRBJ2-3; 8 bases are a match to TRBD2. Germline V gives CDR1 SQVTM, CDR2 ANQGSEA. The ends lost 4 bases at V and 2 bases at J; junction bases unmatched: 2. The CDR3 sequence is 13 residues long. CDR3 bases: TGCAGCGTTGTCGGGGGGGCCACAGATACGCAGTATTTT. It specifies CSVVGGATDTQYF.

V gene TRBV24-1 combines with J gene TRBJ1-5; TRBD1 aligns across 7 bases. The junction had 6 bases not matched to a gene; V was cut back by 5 bases and J by 3 bases. Per germline, CDR1 KGHDR and CDR2 SFDVKD. This CDR3 comprises 15 residues. The CDR3 DNA is TGTGCCACCAGTGCCGGCCAGGGGGACAATCAGCCCCAGCATTTT. It yields the protein CATSAGQGDNQPQHF.

The chain carries TRBV25-1 and TRBJ2-4; the D is unclear. This CDR3 is 10 amino acids long. V was shortened by 2 bases and J by 13 bases, with 6 bases between the two germline ends. From germline, CDR1 is MGHDK and CDR2 SYGVNS. The CDR3 loop is CASSEGEQYF. Written as DNA, the CDR3 is TGTGCCAGCAGTGAAGGAGAGCAGTACTTC.

The chain carries TRBV5-1 and TRBJ2-5; 8 nucleotides agree with TRBD1. CDR3 length equals 16 residues. Germline assignment: CDR1 SGHRS and CDR2 YFSETQ. The V and J ends lost 1 base and 2 bases, in that order; junction bases with no gene match: 7. In DNA, the CDR3 is TGCGCCAGCAGCTTGAATCTAGGACAGGGACAAGAGACCCAGTACTTC. Translation: CASSLNLGQGQETQYF.

This clonotype was seen only a few times. The chain recombines TRBV15 with TRBJ2-1; D might be TRBD1 (6 bases). The germline CDR1 and CDR2 sequences are LNHNV and YYDKDF (reference sequence). CDR3 length: 16 residues. V lost 1 base to trimming and J lost 0 bases, with 10 bases between them. CDR3 residues: CATSRVGQSSYNEQFF. DNA for the CDR3: TGTGCCACCAGCAGAGTCGGACAGAGCTCCTACAATGAGCAGTTCTTC.

The chain links TRBV29-1 to TRBJ2-1; TRBD1 might be the D (5 bases). The CDR3 is 15 amino acids. Germline V gene lookup returns CDR1 SQVTM and CDR2 ANQGSEA. Trimming took off 5 bases at V and 0 bases at J, with 14 bases between the two ends. The CDR3 is CSVHGREASYNEQFF. For the CDR3, the DNA is TGCAGCGTTCATGGCAGGGAAGCCTCCTACAATGAGCAGTTCTTC.